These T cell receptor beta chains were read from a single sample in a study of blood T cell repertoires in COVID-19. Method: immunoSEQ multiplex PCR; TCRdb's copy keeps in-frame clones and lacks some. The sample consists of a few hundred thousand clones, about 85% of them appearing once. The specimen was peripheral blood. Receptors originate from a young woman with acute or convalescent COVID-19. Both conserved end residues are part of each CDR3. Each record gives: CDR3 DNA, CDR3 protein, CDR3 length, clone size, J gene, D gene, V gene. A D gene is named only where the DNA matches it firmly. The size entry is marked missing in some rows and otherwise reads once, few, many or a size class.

CDR3 DNA: TGTGCCAGCAGCCCCCAGAGGGCTGGCTCTGGAAACACCATATATTTT
CDR3 protein: CASSPQRAGSGNTIYF
CDR3 length: 16
clone size: .
J gene: TRBJ1-3
D gene: .
V gene: TRBV9

CDR3 DNA: TGTGCCAGCAGTTCGGGGGGCCGTACTGAAAAACTGTTTTTT
CDR3 protein: CASSSGGRTEKLFF
CDR3 length: 14
clone size: .
J gene: TRBJ1-4
D gene: .
V gene: TRBV3-1/TRBV3-2

CDR3 DNA: TGTGCCAGCAGATTACCGACAGGGGGCACTGAAGCTTTCTTT
CDR3 protein: CASRLPTGGTEAFF
CDR3 length: 14
clone size: .
J gene: TRBJ1-1
D gene: TRBD1
V gene: TRBV6-6

CDR3 DNA: TGTGCCAGCAGCCGAGGCCCCTACCGCGCCGAAAAACTGTTTTTT
CDR3 protein: CASSRGPYRAEKLFF
CDR3 length: 15
clone size: .
J gene: TRBJ1-4
D gene: .
V gene: TRBV6-5

CDR3 DNA: TGCGCCAGCAGCTTCTTCTTGGCCGTGGGACAGGGAGCTGAAAAACTGTTTTTT
CDR3 protein: CASSFFLAVGQGAEKLFF
CDR3 length: 18
clone size: once
J gene: TRBJ1-4
D gene: TRBD1
V gene: TRBV5-1

CDR3 DNA: TGTGCCAGGAGGTCCGGGACTAGCTGCGAGCAGTACTTC
CDR3 protein: CARRSGTSCEQYF
CDR3 length: 13
clone size: .
J gene: TRBJ2-7
D gene: TRBD2
V gene: TRBV7-3

CDR3 DNA: TGTGCCAGCAGTCCCCGAGGAGAGGCCGTGAATGAGCAGTTCTTC
CDR3 protein: CASSPRGEAVNEQFF
CDR3 length: 15
clone size: .
J gene: TRBJ2-1
D gene: .
V gene: TRBV27

CDR3 DNA: TGTGCCAGCAGCTTGACACAGGGGGCTGGTTCACCCCTCCACTTT
CDR3 protein: CASSLTQGAGSPLHF
CDR3 length: 15
clone size: .
J gene: TRBJ1-6
D gene: TRBD1
V gene: TRBV5-6

CDR3 DNA: TGTGCCAGTAGTAGAGGGGGGGACGGAGATACGCAGTATTTT
CDR3 protein: CASSRGGDGDTQYF
CDR3 length: 14
clone size: .
J gene: TRBJ2-3
D gene: .
V gene: TRBV19

CDR3 DNA: TGTGCCAGCAGCCAAAGAATCGGGGGCTACACCTTC
CDR3 protein: CASSQRIGGYTF
CDR3 length: 12
clone size: .
J gene: TRBJ1-2
D gene: .
V gene: TRBV14

CDR3 DNA: TGTGCCAGCAGCTCAGTACCTCATGGCTACACCTTC
CDR3 protein: CASSSVPHGYTF
CDR3 length: 12
clone size: .
J gene: TRBJ1-2
D gene: .
V gene: TRBV7-8

CDR3 DNA: TGTGCCAGCAGCGGTACAGGGCCCGGCTACACCTTC
CDR3 protein: CASSGTGPGYTF
CDR3 length: 12
clone size: few
J gene: TRBJ1-2
D gene: .
V gene: TRBV9

CDR3 DNA: TGTGCCTGGGACGACGGGAGCCCCTACGAGCAGTACTTC
CDR3 protein: CAWDDGSPYEQYF
CDR3 length: 13
clone size: .
J gene: TRBJ2-7
D gene: .
V gene: TRBV30

CDR3 DNA: TGTGCCTGGAGTCTCGGGACAGGGTGGTTCGGAGGGAGCAATCAGCCCCAGCATTTT
CDR3 protein: CAWSLGTGWFGGSNQPQHF
CDR3 length: 19
clone size: .
J gene: TRBJ1-5
D gene: TRBD1
V gene: TRBV30

CDR3 DNA: TGTGCCAGCAGCTCCGGAGTAGGTGGCTACACCTTC
CDR3 protein: CASSSGVGGYTF
CDR3 length: 12
clone size: .
J gene: TRBJ1-2
D gene: .
V gene: TRBV7-9

CDR3 DNA: TGCGCCAGCAGCGAAGGACAGGCCGGCACAGATACGCAGTATTTT
CDR3 protein: CASSEGQAGTDTQYF
CDR3 length: 15
clone size: .
J gene: TRBJ2-3
D gene: TRBD1
V gene: TRBV5-1

CDR3 DNA: TGCGCCAGCAGCTTGGATGGACTAGCCCCAGACGAGCAGTACTTC
CDR3 protein: CASSLDGLAPDEQYF
CDR3 length: 15
clone size: .
J gene: TRBJ2-7
D gene: TRBD2
V gene: TRBV5-1

CDR3 DNA: TGCGCCAGCAGTCCGGGGACAGCCTATGGCTACACCTTC
CDR3 protein: CASSPGTAYGYTF
CDR3 length: 13
clone size: .
J gene: TRBJ1-2
D gene: TRBD1
V gene: TRBV10-1

CDR3 DNA: TGTGCCAGCAGCTGGAGCGGGCGGTGGAAGCAGTACTTC
CDR3 protein: CASSWSGRWKQYF
CDR3 length: 13
clone size: .
J gene: TRBJ2-7
D gene: .
V gene: TRBV7-8

CDR3 DNA: TGTGCCAGCAGCCAAGAAGGGAGAGCGGCCCTTTCGAATGAGCAGTTCTTC
CDR3 protein: CASSQEGRAALSNEQFF
CDR3 length: 17
clone size: .
J gene: TRBJ2-1
D gene: .
V gene: TRBV14

CDR3 DNA: TGTGCCAGCAGCCCGGGACTAGCGGGGGGTGCAGATACGCAGTATTTT
CDR3 protein: CASSPGLAGGADTQYF
CDR3 length: 16
clone size: .
J gene: TRBJ2-3
D gene: TRBD2
V gene: TRBV7-3

CDR3 DNA: TGTGCCAGCAGTGAAGCGGGACAGGCCCCCAATGGTGGCTACACCTTC
CDR3 protein: CASSEAGQAPNGGYTF
CDR3 length: 16
clone size: .
J gene: TRBJ1-2
D gene: TRBD1
V gene: TRBV6-1

CDR3 DNA: TGTGCCAGCAGCGTTCCCTCCTATGGCTACACCTTC
CDR3 protein: CASSVPSYGYTF
CDR3 length: 12
clone size: .
J gene: TRBJ1-2
D gene: .
V gene: TRBV9